This TCR beta chain was retrieved from a study of CD8+ T cells in alopecia areata. Isolated RNA was reverse transcribed into cDNA used as the sequencing template. Assay used: immunoSEQ multiplex PCR; TCRdb lists only in-frame clones, some missing. The sample includes some 150,000 clones, around 64% of them seen just once. CDR1 is LNHNV, CDR2 YYDKDF, per germline (reference sequence). This CDR3 comprises 15 residues. Trimming took 0 bases from V and 3 from J, leaving 9 bases between them. This clone was recorded a few times. Specimen: CD8+ T cells sorted from blood, collected at week 0. V is TRBV15 and J is TRBJ2-1; no firm D call. The receptor's source is a human donor with alopecia areata. CDR3 nucleotide sequence: TGTGCCACCAGCAGAGAGAGCGACCTCTACAATGAGCAGTTCTTC. Translating gives CATSRESDLYNEQFF.